Sequencing of this T cell receptor (beta chain) was carried out in a study of blood T cell repertoires in COVID-19. V lost 4 bases, J lost 4 bases, and 5 bases stayed unmatched. The germline V gene has CDR1 MDHEN and CDR2 SYDVKM. This CDR3 is built from 14 residues. The repertoire was sequenced with immunoSEQ multiplex PCR; TCRdb's copy has only in-frame clones and lacks some. The sample shows 320,000 or so clones, approximately 88% of them seen only once. Before being deemed recovered, Cohort 3 donors had two negative PCRs, clearance, or symptom resolution. The sequenced sample was PBMCs or T cells enriched from blood (not recorded which). The sequence derives from a man aged 55 to 70 who had recovered from COVID-19. The chain employs TRBV28 and TRBJ1-1; 8 bases agree with TRBD1. CDR3 sequence (DNA): TGTGCCAGCAGTTCTACAGGGGGGGCCACTGAAGCTTTCTTT. Protein: CASSSTGGATEAFF.